A selection of T cell receptor beta chains follows, all from one sample in a study of blood T cells in healthy people across ages. TCRdb re-analysed the 5' RACE reads in MiXCR, keeping a single row per CDR3 protein. This sample yields hundreds of thousands of distinct CDR3 sequences, of which roughly 43% are seen a single time; about an eighth belongs to the top ten. Sequencing was done on a sample of blood. The receptors stem from a man under 40 in good health. Each CDR3 is given with its conserved first and last residue. The D gene is left open where the match is weak. Where a row states a size, it is once, few, many or the class of an expanded clone; other rows omit it.

clone_size	v_call	d_call	j_call	cdr3_nt	cdr3_aa
.	TRBV29-1	.	TRBJ2-3	TGCAGCGAAAACGACGGCACAGATACGCAGTATTTT	CSENDGTDTQYF
.	TRBV2	.	TRBJ2-5	TGTGCCAGCATTAGGGGGGTCGAAGAGACCCAGTACTTC	CASIRGVEETQYF
.	TRBV29-1	.	TRBJ2-1	TGCAGCGTTGCGGAGGGTACAATGACGCAGTTCTTC	CSVAEGTMTQFF
.	TRBV4-2	.	TRBJ2-2	TGTGCCAGCAGCCAAGATTCACTCCGGGCCCGGGGCACCGGGGAGCTGTTTTTT	CASSQDSLRARGTGELFF
few	TRBV20-1	TRBD2	TRBJ2-5	TGCAGTGCCACGACTAGCGGGCCGTCAGAGACCCAGTACTTC	CSATTSGPSETQYF
.	TRBV9	TRBD1	TRBJ1-1	TGTGCCAGCAGCGTCAACCGGGACAGGGAGGATACTGAAGCTTTCTTT	CASSVNRDREDTEAFF
.	TRBV24-1	.	TRBJ2-3	TGTGCCACCAGTCACTCGGGAGACTTCACAGATACGCAGTATTTT	CATSHSGDFTDTQYF
.	TRBV6-1	.	TRBJ1-4	TGTGCCAGCAGTGGGGGGACGTCAAAACTGTTTTTT	CASSGGTSKLFF
.	TRBV12-3/TRBV12-4	.	TRBJ2-1	TGTGCCAGCAGTTTGGGAGTGGCCGGCTACAATGAGCAGTTCTTC	CASSLGVAGYNEQFF
.	TRBV5-1	.	TRBJ2-3	TGCGCCAGCAGCTACAACAGTTACACAGATACGCAGTATTTT	CASSYNSYTDTQYF
.	TRBV7-2	TRBD2	TRBJ2-3	TGTGCCAGCAGCTTTTACCGGGGGGCAGATACGCAGTATTTT	CASSFYRGADTQYF
few	TRBV6-5	TRBD2	TRBJ2-5	TGTGCCAGCAGTTACTCGGGACTAGCGGGGGTGGAAGAGACCCAGTACTTC	CASSYSGLAGVEETQYF
.	TRBV29-1	.	TRBJ2-7	TGCAGCGTCGCGCTTCGAGGTGTCTCCTACGAGCAGTACTTC	CSVALRGVSYEQYF
.	TRBV15	TRBD2	TRBJ2-3	TGTGCCACCAGCGCGGGGGTCCCAGATACGCAGTATTTT	CATSAGVPDTQYF
few	TRBV20-1	TRBD1	TRBJ2-7	TGCAGTGCTATGGGAGCCGGGACAGGTCTCGACGAGCAGTACTTC	CSAMGAGTGLDEQYF